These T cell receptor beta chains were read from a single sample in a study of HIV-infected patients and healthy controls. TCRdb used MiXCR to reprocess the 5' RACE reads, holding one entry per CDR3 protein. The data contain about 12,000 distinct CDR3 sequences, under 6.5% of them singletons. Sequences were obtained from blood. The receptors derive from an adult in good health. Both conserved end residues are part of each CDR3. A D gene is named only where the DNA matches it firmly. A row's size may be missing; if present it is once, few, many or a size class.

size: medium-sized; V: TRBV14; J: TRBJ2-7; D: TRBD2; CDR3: CASSHEPTASGVPNEQYF; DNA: TGTGCCAGCAGCCACGAACCAACGGCTAGCGGGGTCCCCAACGAGCAGTACTTC
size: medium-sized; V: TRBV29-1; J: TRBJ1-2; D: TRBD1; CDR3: CSVESSRQGGGYTF; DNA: TGCAGCGTTGAATCCTCCCGACAGGGTGGTGGCTACACCTTC
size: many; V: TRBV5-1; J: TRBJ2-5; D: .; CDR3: CASSLARGNKETQYF; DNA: TGCGCCAGCAGCTTGGCACGGGGAAACAAAGAGACCCAGTACTTC
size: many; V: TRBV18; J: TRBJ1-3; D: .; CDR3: CASSPVDTGNTIYF; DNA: TGTGCCAGCTCACCAGTCGACACTGGAAACACCATATATTTT
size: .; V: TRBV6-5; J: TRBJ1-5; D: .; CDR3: CASSHRGNQPQHF; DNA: TGTGCCAGCAGTCACCGGGGAAATCAGCCCCAGCATTTT
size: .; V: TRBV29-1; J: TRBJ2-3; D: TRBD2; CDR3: CSVERGGTDTQYF; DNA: TGCAGCGTTGAGCGGGGGGGCACAGATACGCAGTATTTT
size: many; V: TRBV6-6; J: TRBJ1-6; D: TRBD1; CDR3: CASNLDRGRSPLHF; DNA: TGTGCCAGCAACCTGGACAGGGGGCGATCACCCCTCCACTTT
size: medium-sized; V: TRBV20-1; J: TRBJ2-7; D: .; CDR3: CSARVSDYEQYF; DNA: TGCAGTGCTAGAGTGTCAGATTACGAGCAGTACTTC
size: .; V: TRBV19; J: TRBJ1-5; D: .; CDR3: CASSPLRGRGNQPQHF; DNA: TGTGCCAGTAGTCCACTCAGGGGAAGGGGCAATCAGCCCCAGCATTTT
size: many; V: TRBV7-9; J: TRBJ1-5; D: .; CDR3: CASSVPGLNQPQHF; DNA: TGTGCCAGCAGCGTACCGGGTCTCAATCAGCCCCAGCATTTT
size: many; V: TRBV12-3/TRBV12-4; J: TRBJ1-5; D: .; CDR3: CASSLPGNQPQHF; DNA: TGTGCCAGCAGTTTACCAGGCAATCAGCCCCAGCATTTT
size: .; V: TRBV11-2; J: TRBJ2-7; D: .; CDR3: CASSPRSVEQYF; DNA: TGTGCCAGCAGTCCAAGGTCGGTAGAGCAGTACTTC
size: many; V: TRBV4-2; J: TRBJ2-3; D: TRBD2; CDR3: CASSRTSGGAGRDTQYF; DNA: TGTGCCAGCAGCCGGACTAGCGGGGGGGCCGGACGAGATACGCAGTATTTT
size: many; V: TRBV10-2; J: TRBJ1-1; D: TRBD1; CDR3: CASSPGQLVNTEAFF; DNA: TGCGCCAGCAGCCCGGGACAGTTGGTAAACACTGAAGCTTTCTTT
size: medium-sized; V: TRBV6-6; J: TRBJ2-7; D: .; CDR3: CASSYERSSYEQYF; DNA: TGTGCCAGCAGTTACGAGCGGAGTTCCTACGAGCAGTACTTC
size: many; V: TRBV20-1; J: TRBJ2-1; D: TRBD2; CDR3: CSAPRGGGNEQFF; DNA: TGCAGTGCGCCCCGGGGGGGGGGGAATGAGCAGTTCTTC